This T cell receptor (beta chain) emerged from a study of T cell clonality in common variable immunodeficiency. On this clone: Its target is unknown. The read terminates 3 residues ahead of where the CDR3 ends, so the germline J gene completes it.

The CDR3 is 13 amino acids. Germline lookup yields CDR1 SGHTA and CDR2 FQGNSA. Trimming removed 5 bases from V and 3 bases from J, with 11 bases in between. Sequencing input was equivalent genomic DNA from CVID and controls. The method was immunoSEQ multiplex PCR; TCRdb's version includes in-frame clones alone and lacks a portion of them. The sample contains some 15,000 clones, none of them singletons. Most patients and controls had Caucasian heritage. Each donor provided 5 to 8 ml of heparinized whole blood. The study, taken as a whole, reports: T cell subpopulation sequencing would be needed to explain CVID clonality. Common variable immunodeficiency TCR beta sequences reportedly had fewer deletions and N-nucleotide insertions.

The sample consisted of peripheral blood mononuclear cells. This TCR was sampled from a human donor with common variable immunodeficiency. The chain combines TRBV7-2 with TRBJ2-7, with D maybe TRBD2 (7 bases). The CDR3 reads CASSRGAHYEQYF. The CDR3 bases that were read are TGTGCCAGCAGCCGGGGGGCCCACTACGAG.